This T cell receptor (beta chain) was observed in a study of T cell changes during pregnancy in multiple sclerosis. TCRdb keeps only in-frame clones here, not all; method: immunoSEQ multiplex PCR. This sample has around 50,000 clones, with approximately 93% found just once. CDR1 is MNHEY, CDR2 SMNVEV, per germline (reference sequence). The CDR3 loop spans 18 amino acids. The V gene end was trimmed by 5 bases and the J gene end by 2 bases; junction bases not matched to a gene: 10. The chain carries TRBV27 and TRBJ2-3; the match to TRBD2 covers 13 bases. This receptor was taken from a female donor with multiple sclerosis, enrolled in a pregnancy study. The sample was CD8+ T cells from peripheral blood mononuclear cells, taken in the second trimester of pregnancy. The CDR3 protein is CASSLGLAGEGVTDTQYF. The CDR3 nucleotides are TGTGCCAGCAGTCTTGGACTAGCGGGAGAGGGGGTCACAGATACGCAGTATTTT.